The 12 T cell receptor beta chains listed next were all sequenced from one sample in a study of monozygotic twins with inflammatory bowel disease. One entry per CDR3 protein, without DNA, is what TCRdb gives after re-calling the 5' RACE reads. The sample's table shows about 330,000 distinct CDR3 sequences. The material sequenced was blood. The receptors were gathered from a human donor with ulcerative colitis or Crohn's disease, or a healthy co-twin of an affected twin (not recorded which).

The chain recombines TRBV9 with TRBJ1-1. CDR3 length: 14 amino acids. CDR1 and CDR2 (germline): SGDLS, YYNGEE. This CDR3 reads CASSVGTLNTEAFF.

V is TRBV2 and J is TRBJ2-7; TCRdb's D gene call, TRBD1, goes unchecked for lack of DNA. This CDR3 comprises 13 residues. CDR1 SNHLY and CDR2 FYNNEI come from the germline V gene. The CDR3 sequence: CASTRDSPYEQYF.

The chain uses TRBV10-3 and TRBJ2-3; the D gene TCRdb calls, TRBD2, cannot be checked with no DNA. CDR3 length: 13 amino acids. CDR1 and CDR2 from the germline V gene are ENHRY and SYGVKD. This CDR3 reads CAITRSQPDTQYF.

The V and J genes are TRBV10-3 and TRBJ2-7; as DNA is missing, the TRBD2 call by TCRdb cannot be tested. Germline CDR1 ENHRY, CDR2 SYGVKD. The CDR3 is 14 residues long. CDR3 sequence: CAISEVSGPYEQYF.

V usage is TRBV7-2 and J usage is TRBJ2-7. Germline assignment: CDR1 SGHTA and CDR2 FQGNSA. The CDR3 is 15 residues long. The CDR3 spells CASSKMTSELYEQYF.

The V gene is TRBV5-1, the J gene TRBJ1-1. This CDR3 is built from 14 residues. Germline V gene data show CDR1 as SGHRS and CDR2 as YFSETQ. CDR3 residues: CASSLVARNTEAFF.

This chain uses TRBV7-2 with TRBJ1-3. Germline loops: CDR1 SGHTA, CDR2 FQGNSA. The CDR3 sequence is 15 residues long. CDR3: CASSLAQAAGNTIYF.

V gene TRBV5-6 combines with J gene TRBJ2-2. CDR1 is SGHDT, CDR2 YYEEEE, per germline. This CDR3 region has 14 residues. CDR3 protein: CASSLAGSDGELFF. Full variable domain (rest looked up from reference TRBV5-6 and TRBJ2-2): DAGVTQSPTHLIKTRGQQVTLRCSPKSGHDTVSWYQQALGQGPQFIFQYYEEEERQRGNFPDRFSGHQFPNYSSELNVNALLLGDSALYLCASSLAGSDGELFFGEGSRLTVL.

CDR3 sequence: CSASWGSNEQFF. The rearrangement joins TRBV20-1 to TRBJ2-1; the TCRdb D gene call, TRBD1, has no DNA to confirm it. The CDR3 spans 12 residues. Germline V gives CDR1 DFQATT, CDR2 SNEGSKA (reference sequence).

The chain is built from TRBV20-1 and TRBJ1-5; TCRdb lists TRBD1, though no DNA is available to test this call. CDR1 and CDR2 from the germline V gene are DFQATT and SNEGSKA (reference sequence). The CDR3 spans 14 residues. The CDR3 sequence: CSARTPGGNQPQHF.

The rearrangement links TRBV7-9 to TRBJ2-1; TCRdb lists TRBD2, though no DNA is available to test this call. Germline assignment: CDR1 SEHNR and CDR2 FQNEAQ (reference sequence). This CDR3 is built from 15 residues. This CDR3 reads CASSFPLGPGNEQFF. The full variable domain, completed using reference TRBV7-9 and TRBJ2-1, is DTGVSQNPRHKITKRGQNVTFRCDPISEHNRLYWYRQTLGQGPEFLTYFQNEAQLEKSRLLSDRFSAERPKGSFSTLEIQRTEQGDSAMYLCASSFPLGPGNEQFFGPGTRLTVL.

This rearrangement joins TRBV4-2 to TRBJ2-2; there is no DNA to check the TCRdb D call of TRBD2. The CDR3 length is 15 residues. The germline CDR1 and CDR2 sequences are LGHNA and YNFKEQ. CDR3: CASSQDRLAAGELFF.